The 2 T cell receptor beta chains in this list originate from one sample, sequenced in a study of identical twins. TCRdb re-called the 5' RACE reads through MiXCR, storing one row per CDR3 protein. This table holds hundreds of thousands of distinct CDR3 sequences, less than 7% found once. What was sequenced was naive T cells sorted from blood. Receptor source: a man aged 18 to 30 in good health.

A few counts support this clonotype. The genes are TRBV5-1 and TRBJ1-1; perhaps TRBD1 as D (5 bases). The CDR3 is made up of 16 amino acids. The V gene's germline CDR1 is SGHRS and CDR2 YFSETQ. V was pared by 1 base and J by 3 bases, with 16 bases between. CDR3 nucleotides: TGCGCCAGCAGCTTGTCGACGGGCCAAGGGGACACTGAAGCTTTCTTT. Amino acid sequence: CASSLSTGQGDTEAFF.

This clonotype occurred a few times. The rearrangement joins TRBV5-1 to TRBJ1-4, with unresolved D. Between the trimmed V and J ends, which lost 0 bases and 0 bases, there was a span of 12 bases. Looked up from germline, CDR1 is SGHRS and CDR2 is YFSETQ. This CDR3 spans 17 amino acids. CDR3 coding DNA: TGCGCCAGCAGCTTGGACGGCCCCGGTGCAACTAATGAAAAACTGTTTTTT. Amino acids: CASSLDGPGATNEKLFF.